This entry features one TCR beta chain sequence. One entry per CDR3 protein results from TCRdb running MiXCR on the 5' RACE reads. The sample gives under 900,000 distinct CDR3 sequences, roughly 20% of which show up once; 13% is in the top ten. The germline V and J ends were trimmed by 1 base and 9 bases, with 19 bases remaining between them. The CDR3 is 15 amino acids. The V gene's germline CDR1 is DFQATT and CDR2 SNEGSKA (reference sequence). This record comes from a study of identical twins. Another study also made use of these data, one on T cells expressing NK-cell markers. This second study notes: Seven sequenced donors out of eight were HCMV-seropositive, one seronegative.

The sample comprised PBMCs. This sequence was found in a woman younger than 35 in good health. The chain couples TRBV20-1 to TRBJ2-1, with D possibly TRBD2 on 7 matching bases. The CDR3 loop reads CSARARRGAKPEQFF. CDR3 DNA: TGCAGTGCTAGAGCCCGACGGGGGGCTAAACCTGAGCAGTTCTTC.